The 9 T cell receptor beta chains below come from one sample, sequenced in a study of blood T cell repertoires in COVID-19. Profiled with immunoSEQ multiplex PCR; TCRdb holds only in-frame clones, not every one. The data show over 55,000 clones, with 85% to 90% seen just once and 8% to 9.5% held by the top ten. Sequencing input: peripheral blood. The receptors were sampled from a man aged 50 to 59 with active COVID-19.

The chain has TRBV7-2 and TRBJ1-1, with D perhaps TRBD1 (6 bases). V lost 1 base and J lost 0, with 9 bases in between. The V gene's germline CDR1 is SGHTA and CDR2 FQGNSA. The CDR3 totals 15 residues. CDR3 protein: CASSLGWGLNTEAFF. The CDR3 DNA sequence: TGTGCCAGCAGCTTAGGATGGGGGCTGAACACTGAAGCTTTCTTT.

The sample holds one count of this clone. V and J are TRBV3-1 (or the pseudogene TRBV3-2) and TRBJ2-5, with D possibly matching TRBD1 (6 bases). This CDR3 is 14 amino acids long. V lost 3 bases and J lost 5, with 13 bases in between. Germline loops: CDR1 LGHDT, CDR2 YNNKEL (reference sequence). The CDR3 loop reads CASSHHRVPETQYF. Written as DNA, the CDR3 is TGTGCCAGCAGCCACCACAGGGTACCGGAGACCCAGTACTTC.

The chain joins TRBV2 to TRBJ1-4; D remains ambiguous. Germline loops: CDR1 SNHLY, CDR2 FYNNEI. The CDR3 covers 13 residues. V lost 4 bases and J lost 4, with 7 bases in between. The CDR3 region is CASSGGLNEKLFF. CDR3 coding DNA: TGTGCCAGCAGTGGAGGCCTTAATGAAAAACTGTTTTTT.

The V gene is TRBV7-8, the J gene TRBJ1-6, with 11 bases that match TRBD1. This CDR3 has 14 amino acids. Looked up from germline, CDR1 is SGHVS and CDR2 is FQNEAQ. V dropped 5 bases and J dropped 9; count of bases not matched to a gene: 3. CDR3 in DNA: TGTGCCAGCAGCCCAGGACAGGGGGCTTCACCCCTCCACTTT. Translation: CASSPGQGASPLHF.

The rearrangement links TRBV28 to TRBJ2-7, with D possibly matching TRBD1 (5 bases). The length of the CDR3 is 14 residues. Germline loops: CDR1 MDHEN, CDR2 SYDVKM. Trimming removed 6 bases at V and 3 bases at J, with 15 bases between. The CDR3 region is CASRGAGLLYEQYF. CDR3 DNA sequence: TGTGCCAGCAGGGGTGCAGGGTTACTCTACGAGCAGTACTTC. Full variable domain (missing parts from reference TRBV28 and TRBJ2-7): DVKVTQSSRYLVKRTGEKVFLECVQDMDHENMFWYRQDPGLGLRLIYFSYDVKMKEKGDIPEGYSVSREKKERFSLILESASTNQTSMYLCASRGAGLLYEQYFGPGTRLTVT.

The chain links TRBV28 to TRBJ2-1; D unresolved. The germline V gene encodes CDR1 MDHEN and CDR2 SYDVKM. Trimming took off 5 bases at V and 9 bases at J, with 8 bases between the two ends. CDR3 length: 11 residues. The CDR3 DNA reads TGTGCCAGCAGTCTAAGGAGTGAGCAGTTCTTC. Its translation: CASSLRSEQFF.

The chain recombines TRBV28 with TRBJ1-1; tentative D call: TRBD1 (5 bases). This CDR3 spans 16 amino acids. Trimming left V 3 bases short and J 5 bases short, with 19 bases between. Germline values: CDR1 MDHEN, CDR2 SYDVKM. CDR3 sequence reads: CASSFIVGTGMTEAFF. The CDR3 nucleotides read TGTGCCAGCAGTTTCATTGTCGGGACTGGTATGACTGAAGCTTTCTTT.

The chain combines TRBV24-1 with TRBJ1-5; perhaps TRBD1 as D (6 bases). The V gene lost 7 bases and the J gene lost 4 bases, with 10 bases spanning the gap. Germline V gene sequence: CDR1 KGHDR, CDR2 SFDVKD. The CDR3 contains 13 residues. CDR3 in DNA: TGTGCCACCAGGGGACAATTAAATCAGCCCCAGCATTTT. Translated, it gives CATRGQLNQPQHF.

The chain has TRBV28 and TRBJ2-7; 8 nucleotides match TRBD2. Per the germline V gene, CDR1 is MDHEN and CDR2 is SYDVKM. This CDR3 has 15 residues. The junction had 2 bases not matched to a gene; V was cut back by 1 base and J by 0 bases. The CDR3 protein is CASSLYGGASYEQYF. The CDR3 coding sequence is TGTGCCAGCAGTTTATACGGGGGGGCCTCCTACGAGCAGTACTTC.